These 20 T cell receptor beta chains came from one sample sequenced in a study of shared clonotypes between healthy human individuals. Assay: immunoSEQ multiplex PCR; the TCRdb copy retains only in-frame clones and omits some. The data hold about a million clones, with roughly 80% observed a single time. Sequenced sample: memory CD4+ T cells from PBMCs. The subset: CD45RA-negative fraction. Receptors were obtained from a man aged 18 to 29 in good health. Some clones in this sample may be carry-over from other donors' samples.

About this clone: Other DNA sequences within the sample encode an identical CDR3. This chain joins TRBV5-4 and TRBJ1-1; possibly TRBD1 for D (6 bases). CDR1 and CDR2 from the germline V gene are SGHNT and YYREEE (reference sequence). This CDR3 spans 13 amino acids. Trimming shortened V by 4 bases and J by 2 bases, and 9 bases separated the two germline ends. CDR3 sequence: CASSLQGNTEAFF. The CDR3 region has the DNA TGTGCCAGCAGCCTACAGGGTAACACTGAAGCTTTCTTT.

Notes on this clone: A much larger clone lies a single base off, so this may be a read error. Other DNA sequences in the sample encode the same CDR3. V is TRBV18 and J is TRBJ1-1; D perhaps matches TRBD1 (6 bases). V dropped 3 bases and J dropped 2 bases, with 22 bases sitting between them. The CDR3 length is 18 residues. From germline, CDR1 is KGHSH and CDR2 LQKENI. The CDR3 spells CASSPSGGPEGPNTEAFF. In nucleotides, the CDR3 is TGTGCCAGCTCACCCTCCGGGGGGCCCGAGGGACCTAACACTGAAGCTTTCTTT.

With regard to this clone: Additional DNA sequences in this sample encode the identical CDR3. The gene calls are TRBV27 and TRBJ1-2, with TRBD1 identical over 8 bases. Germline trimming cut 3 bases from V and 4 bases from J; bases unmatched to any gene: 1. CDR3 length: 13 amino acids. Germline lookup yields CDR1 MNHEY and CDR2 SMNVEV (reference sequence). CDR3 sequence: CASSFRGLYGYTF. CDR3 coding DNA: TGTGCCAGCAGTTTCAGGGGGCTCTATGGCTACACCTTC.

The rearrangement links TRBV14 to TRBJ1-5; perhaps TRBD1 as D (6 bases). V dropped 0 bases and J dropped 6 bases, with 18 bases sitting between them. CDR1 and CDR2 (germline): SGHDN, FVKESK. The length of the CDR3 is 17 residues. The CDR3 loop reads CASSQEIGGAWGQPQHF. In DNA form, the CDR3 reads TGTGCCAGCAGCCAAGAAATCGGGGGGGCCTGGGGTCAGCCCCAGCATTTT.

V and J are TRBV5-1 and TRBJ2-1; perhaps TRBD1 as D (5 bases). CDR1 is SGHRS and CDR2 is YFSETQ in the germline V gene. With 0 bases removed from V and 3 bases from J, the gap between germline ends came to 10 bases. The CDR3 is 15 amino acids. In DNA form, the CDR3 reads TGCGCCAGCAGCTTGGTAGGGGCGGACTACAATGAGCAGTTCTTC. Translation: CASSLVGADYNEQFF. The variable domain in full, with the rest retrieved from reference TRBV5-1 and TRBJ2-1, is KAGVTQTPRYLIKTRGQQVTLSCSPISGHRSVSWYQQTPGQGLQFLFEYFSETQRNKGNFPGRFSGRQFSNSRSEMNVSTLELGDSALYLCASSLVGADYNEQFFGPGTRLTVL.

This chain uses TRBV27 with TRBJ1-2; 8 nucleotides align to TRBD1. V lost 6 bases, J lost 4 bases, and 10 bases stayed unmatched. The CDR3 consists of 15 residues. Per germline, CDR1 MNHEY and CDR2 SMNVEV (reference sequence). CDR3 nucleotide sequence: TGTGCCAGCAGCGGACAGGGTGTTCTTAGCTATGGCTACACCTTC. Translating gives CASSGQGVLSYGYTF.

The chain joins TRBV19 to TRBJ1-2; the D gene is possibly TRBD1 (5 bases). Germline loops: CDR1 LNHDA, CDR2 SQIVND (reference sequence). The CDR3 extends over 14 amino acids. Trimming pared 6 bases from V and 1 base from J, leaving 12 bases between. CDR3 sequence reads: CASRIGTVNYGYTF. CDR3 DNA: TGTGCCAGTAGGATTGGGACCGTTAACTATGGCTACACCTTC.

Here the CDR3 DNA reads TGTGCCAGCAGTCCCGACAGGGGGACTCGGCCCCAGCATTTT. It specifies CASSPDRGTRPQHF. V usage is TRBV27 and J usage is TRBJ1-5; 9 bases line up with TRBD1. V was clipped by 5 bases and J by 9 bases; unmatched bases: 8. Looked up from germline, CDR1 is MNHEY and CDR2 is SMNVEV (reference sequence). The CDR3 has 14 residues.

This chain joins TRBV30 and TRBJ1-1; D gene uncertain. The CDR3 is made up of 14 amino acids. CDR1 and CDR2 (germline): GTSNPN, SVGIG (reference sequence). Trimming pared 5 bases from V and 1 base from J, leaving 14 bases between. The CDR3 region has the DNA TGTGCCTGGGGATCCGGACGGTGGAACACTGAAGCTTTCTTT. As protein: CAWGSGRWNTEAFF.

The V call is TRBV7-2, the J call TRBJ2-5; D possibly corresponds to TRBD2 (5 bases). Germline CDR1 and CDR2: SGHTA and FQGNSA. V was trimmed by 5 bases and J by 4 bases, leaving 17 bases between them. The CDR3 sequence is 15 residues long. The CDR3 protein is CASSPERRGLETQYF. The CDR3 region has the DNA TGTGCCAGCAGCCCAGAGCGGAGAGGGTTAGAGACCCAGTACTTC.

The chain has TRBV18 and TRBJ1-1; D possibly corresponds to TRBD1 (6 bases). Germline V gives CDR1 KGHSH, CDR2 LQKENI. V was shortened by 6 bases and J by 0 bases, with 20 bases between the two germline ends. CDR3 length equals 17 residues. As DNA, the CDR3 is TGTGCCAGCTCGATGGAATTACGGACAGCCATGAACACTGAAGCTTTCTTT. Encoded protein: CASSMELRTAMNTEAFF.

In regard to this clone: The same CDR3 can be traced to other DNA sequences in this sample. This chain connects TRBV2 to TRBJ2-7; no firm D call. The CDR3 spans 11 residues. In germline, CDR1 is SNHLY, CDR2 FYNNEI. The V end lost 6 bases, the J end lost 2 bases, and 5 bases lay between the germline ends. CDR3 amino acids: CASSRAYEQYF. The CDR3 nucleotides read TGTGCCAGCAGCCGAGCCTACGAGCAGTACTTC.

As regards this clone: It is likely a read error: a sequence one base away is far more abundant. This specimen includes other DNA sequences encoding the same CDR3. J is TRBJ2-7 and V is TRBV2; 11 positions agree with TRBD2. Germline V gene data show CDR1 as SNHLY and CDR2 as FYNNEI. The J segment lost 2 bases and the V segment lost 10 bases, leaving 10 bases of the junction unmatched. This CDR3 is 15 amino acids long. The CDR3 reads CATPGASGRPYEQYF. For the CDR3, the DNA is TGTGCCACACCCGGGGCTAGCGGGAGGCCCTACGAGCAGTACTTC. The full variable domain, rest sourced from reference TRBV2 and TRBJ2-7, is EPEVTQTPSHQVTQMGQEVILRCVPISNHLYFYWYRQILGQKVEFLVSFYNNEISEKSEIFDDQFSVERPDGSNFTLKIRSTKLEDSAMYFCATPGASGRPYEQYFGPGTRLTVT.

The chain is built from TRBV30 and TRBJ1-4, with TRBD1 matching 7 bases. Germline CDR1 is GTSNPN and CDR2 is SVGIG (reference sequence). The CDR3 covers 13 residues. The trim removed 4 bases at V and 8 bases at J, leaving 7 bases unmatched. The CDR3 nucleotides read TGTGCCTGGATCCTCAAAGGGGGCGAAAAACTGTTTTTT. This codes for CAWILKGGEKLFF.

About this clone itself: Other DNA sequences in the sample encode the same CDR3. The chain joins TRBV7-2 to TRBJ2-7, with D possibly matching TRBD2 (6 bases). Looked up from germline, CDR1 is SGHTA and CDR2 is FQGNSA. CDR3 length: 14 amino acids. With 2 bases removed from V and 1 base from J, the gap between germline ends came to 9 bases. For the CDR3, the DNA is TGTGCCAGCAGCTTAAGGCGGGGTTCCTACGAGCAGTACTTC. This gives the protein CASSLRRGSYEQYF.

The chain couples TRBV30 to TRBJ1-2; D may be TRBD1 (5 bases). The CDR3 runs to 15 residues. The V and J ends lost 3 bases and 4 bases respectively, with 18 bases between them. Germline-derived CDR1 and CDR2 are GTSNPN and SVGIG (reference sequence). CDR3 protein: CAWRGHPGSAYGYTF. In DNA form, the CDR3 reads TGTGCCTGGAGGGGCCATCCAGGGTCGGCCTATGGCTACACCTTC.

This chain uses TRBV14 with TRBJ2-7; no clear D. Deletions cut 3 bases from V and 6 bases from J, with 9 bases between. CDR3 length: 12 amino acids. Germline assignment: CDR1 SGHDN and CDR2 FVKESK. CDR3 protein: CASSHEVGEQYF. The CDR3 coding sequence is TGTGCCAGCAGCCACGAGGTCGGCGAGCAGTACTTC.

This chain joins TRBV10-3 and TRBJ2-5, with 9 bases identical to TRBD1. The CDR3 has 15 amino acids. Germline V gene lookup returns CDR1 ENHRY and CDR2 SYGVKD. V shed 6 bases and J 4 bases; nucleotides not matched to a gene: 9. CDR3 region: CAISITGGFSETQYF. The CDR3 DNA follows: TGTGCCATCAGCATTACAGGGGGCTTTTCAGAGACCCAGTACTTC.

Details on this clone: The sample carries other DNA sequences with the same CDR3. This chain joins TRBV18 and TRBJ1-2, with D perhaps TRBD1 (5 bases). The V gene lost 2 bases and the J gene lost 2 bases, with 6 bases spanning the gap. The CDR3 loop spans 13 amino acids. Germline-derived CDR1 and CDR2 are KGHSH and LQKENI. The CDR3 DNA follows: TGTGCCAGCTCACCAGAGGGGAACTATGGCTACACCTTC. Amino acid sequence: CASSPEGNYGYTF.

The chain uses TRBV7-2 and TRBJ2-2, with D unresolved. Deletions cut 4 bases from V and 2 bases from J, with 5 bases between. Germline-derived CDR1 and CDR2 are SGHTA and FQGNSA. The CDR3 is made up of 13 amino acids. CDR3 sequence: CASSSPNTGELFF. CDR3 sequence (DNA): TGTGCCAGCAGCTCCCCCAACACCGGGGAGCTGTTTTTT.